This T cell receptor (beta chain) appears in the sequencing data of a study of identical twins. Study-level points and caveats: Conclusions leaned on cross-sectional statistical analysis and did not track the same donors over time. Beta out-of-frame sequences showed weaker excess twin sharing. Alpha sequences out of frame and shared by twins had excess low generation probability.

No donor was unhealthy or non-Caucasian. TCRdb independently ran MiXCR on the 5' RACE reads; one entry per CDR3 protein. The table has around 490,000 distinct CDR3 sequences, more than 20% seen once. In its sample, this clonotype was seen a few times. Antigen: not known. In addition, the sample was reused for a study of yellow fever vaccine responses in identical twins.

This clonotype was sampled from a woman younger than 30 in good health. What was sequenced was CD4+ T cells sorted from blood.

CDR3 sequence reads: CSAHPSGRETQYF. The CDR3 DNA follows: TGCAGTGCTCACCCTAGCGGGAGAGAGACCCAGTACTTC. The rearrangement uses TRBV20-1 and TRBJ2-5; 10 bases line up with TRBD2. This CDR3 has 13 amino acids. V gave up 5 bases and J gave up 4 bases; unmatched junction bases: 4. Germline V gene lookup returns CDR1 DFQATT and CDR2 SNEGSKA (reference sequence).